A selection of T cell receptor beta chains follows, all from one sample in a study of shared clonotypes between healthy human individuals. Clones were sequenced by immunoSEQ multiplex PCR, and TCRdb holds only the in-frame ones, with some missing. Of around 580,000 clones detected, roughly 98% appear once; the ten largest clones hold 0.25% to 0.35%. The source material was naive CD8+ T cells sorted from blood. The origin of the receptors is a man aged 25 to 40 in good health. The CDR3 runs from the conserved cysteine through the conserved F or W. The D gene is left open where the match is weak. A clone size is listed for some rows: how often the clone was seen (once, few, many), or a class if it is expanded.

clone_size: -
v_call: TRBV4-1
d_call: -
j_call: TRBJ2-1
cdr3_nt: TGCGCCAGCAGCCAAGATCCGATGGGAGGCTTCTACAATGAGCAGTTCTTC
cdr3_aa: CASSQDPMGGFYNEQFF

clone_size: -
v_call: TRBV7-2
d_call: -
j_call: TRBJ2-7
cdr3_nt: TGTGCCAGCAGCTTCGGGAGTAAGCAGTACTTC
cdr3_aa: CASSFGSKQYF

clone_size: -
v_call: TRBV5-4
d_call: -
j_call: TRBJ2-3
cdr3_nt: TGTGCCAGCAGCTTGGAGGGAGGCGCAGATACGCAGTATTTT
cdr3_aa: CASSLEGGADTQYF

clone_size: -
v_call: TRBV10-2
d_call: -
j_call: TRBJ2-3
cdr3_nt: TGCGCCAGCCGCGGAGTATCTAGCACAGATACGCAGTATTTT
cdr3_aa: CASRGVSSTDTQYF

clone_size: -
v_call: TRBV9
d_call: TRBD1
j_call: TRBJ2-3
cdr3_nt: TGTGCCAGCAGCGTAGAAGGTGGGACAGGATCCGATACGCAGTATTTT
cdr3_aa: CASSVEGGTGSDTQYF

clone_size: -
v_call: TRBV28
d_call: -
j_call: TRBJ2-7
cdr3_nt: TGTGCCAGCAGTTCCCCGACAGACTCCAAGGGAGAGCAGTACTTC
cdr3_aa: CASSSPTDSKGEQYF

clone_size: -
v_call: TRBV6-5
d_call: -
j_call: TRBJ1-2
cdr3_nt: TGTGCCAGCAGTTACTCGATTCCCGGGCACGAAGGCTACACCTTC
cdr3_aa: CASSYSIPGHEGYTF

clone_size: -
v_call: TRBV29-1
d_call: -
j_call: TRBJ2-7
cdr3_nt: TGCAGCGTTGAAGATCGGGAGACCTACGAGCAGTACTTC
cdr3_aa: CSVEDRETYEQYF

clone_size: -
v_call: TRBV18
d_call: -
j_call: TRBJ1-4
cdr3_nt: TGTGCCAGCTCACCCATCATGACAGGTTCCTTTAATGAAAAACTGTTTTTT
cdr3_aa: CASSPIMTGSFNEKLFF

clone_size: -
v_call: TRBV29-1
d_call: -
j_call: TRBJ2-3
cdr3_nt: TGCAGCGTTGAAGGCGGAGGGCCTACACCCCTCACAGATACGCAGTATTTT
cdr3_aa: CSVEGGGPTPLTDTQYF

clone_size: -
v_call: TRBV13
d_call: TRBD1
j_call: TRBJ1-2
cdr3_nt: TGTGCCAGCATGGGACAGTTCCAGGGCAAGGCTTATGGCTACACCTTC
cdr3_aa: CASMGQFQGKAYGYTF

clone_size: -
v_call: TRBV7-9
d_call: TRBD1
j_call: TRBJ1-4
cdr3_nt: TGTGCCAGCAGCCCCGGACAGGTGGTTGAAAAACTGTTTTTT
cdr3_aa: CASSPGQVVEKLFF

clone_size: once
v_call: TRBV7-9
d_call: -
j_call: TRBJ1-2
cdr3_nt: TGTGCCAGCAGCTTAGCTGGAGTCGAGAATTACTATGGCTACACCTTC
cdr3_aa: CASSLAGVENYYGYTF

clone_size: -
v_call: TRBV27
d_call: TRBD2
j_call: TRBJ2-7
cdr3_nt: TGTGCCAGCAGTCCTAGCGGCTCCTACGAGCAGTACTTC
cdr3_aa: CASSPSGSYEQYF

clone_size: -
v_call: TRBV25-1
d_call: TRBD2
j_call: TRBJ2-1
cdr3_nt: TGTGCCAGCAGTGAAAGAGCGGGAATAAATGAGCAGTTCTTC
cdr3_aa: CASSERAGINEQFF

clone_size: -
v_call: TRBV19
d_call: -
j_call: TRBJ2-1
cdr3_nt: TGTGCCAGTAGTATTTTGGGGAGCATGCTATACAATGAGCAGTTCTTC
cdr3_aa: CASSILGSMLYNEQFF

clone_size: -
v_call: TRBV29-1
d_call: TRBD2
j_call: TRBJ2-1
cdr3_nt: TGCAGCGTTGTTAATGGGGCAGCGACTAGCGCGGGTGAGCAGTTCTTC
cdr3_aa: CSVVNGAATSAGEQFF

clone_size: -
v_call: TRBV19
d_call: TRBD2
j_call: TRBJ2-7
cdr3_nt: TGTGCCAGTAGTACCTGGACTAGCGGTAACGAGCAGTACTTC
cdr3_aa: CASSTWTSGNEQYF

clone_size: -
v_call: TRBV7-2
d_call: -
j_call: TRBJ2-7
cdr3_nt: TGTGCCAGCAGCTTCACTGAAGCCGAGCAGTACTTC
cdr3_aa: CASSFTEAEQYF

clone_size: -
v_call: TRBV19
d_call: -
j_call: TRBJ2-7
cdr3_nt: TGTGCCAGTAGTTTTTCCATCTCCTACGAGCAGTACTTC
cdr3_aa: CASSFSISYEQYF

clone_size: -
v_call: TRBV6-5
d_call: -
j_call: TRBJ2-7
cdr3_nt: TGTGCCAGCAGTCCCCCGGGGGGCGGATTGAGTGAGCAGTACTTC
cdr3_aa: CASSPPGGGLSEQYF

clone_size: -
v_call: TRBV7-2
d_call: TRBD2
j_call: TRBJ2-1
cdr3_nt: TGTGCCAGCAGTCCGGGACTAAACATGTTGGAGCAGTTCTTC
cdr3_aa: CASSPGLNMLEQFF

clone_size: -
v_call: TRBV7-9
d_call: -
j_call: TRBJ2-7
cdr3_nt: TGTGCCAGCCACTTAAGTGAGACGGGAGAACAGGGGCAGTACTTC
cdr3_aa: CASHLSETGEQGQYF

clone_size: -
v_call: TRBV7-9
d_call: TRBD1
j_call: TRBJ1-4
cdr3_nt: TGTGCCAGCAGACTACAGGGGGCTGGGGATGAAAAACTGTTTTTT
cdr3_aa: CASRLQGAGDEKLFF

clone_size: -
v_call: TRBV15
d_call: -
j_call: TRBJ2-7
cdr3_nt: TGTGCCACCAGCAGAGGGTTTGATGAGGGCCTCTACGAGCAGTACTTC
cdr3_aa: CATSRGFDEGLYEQYF

clone_size: once
v_call: TRBV2
d_call: -
j_call: TRBJ1-4
cdr3_nt: TGTGCCAGCAGTCTACCGAGGGACCGACTAAATGAAAAACTGTTTTTT
cdr3_aa: CASSLPRDRLNEKLFF

clone_size: -
v_call: TRBV13
d_call: -
j_call: TRBJ2-7
cdr3_nt: TGTGCCAGCAGCTTAGGCCCAGGGCCCTACGAGCAGTACTTC
cdr3_aa: CASSLGPGPYEQYF

clone_size: -
v_call: TRBV4-3
d_call: -
j_call: TRBJ2-7
cdr3_nt: TGCGCCAGCAGCCACCAGACAGGCAGATCCTACGAGCAGTACTTC
cdr3_aa: CASSHQTGRSYEQYF

clone_size: once
v_call: TRBV4-1
d_call: -
j_call: TRBJ1-4
cdr3_nt: TGCGCCAGCAGCCAAAATAATGAAAAACTGTTTTTT
cdr3_aa: CASSQNNEKLFF

clone_size: -
v_call: TRBV27
d_call: -
j_call: TRBJ2-5
cdr3_nt: TGTGCCAGCAGCTCGGGACAGGGCCTAGCGGGACAAGAGACCCAGTACTTC
cdr3_aa: CASSSGQGLAGQETQYF

clone_size: -
v_call: TRBV6-1
d_call: -
j_call: TRBJ1-2
cdr3_nt: TGTGCCAGCAGTGAAACCAGGCTCTACTATGGCTACACCTTC
cdr3_aa: CASSETRLYYGYTF

clone_size: -
v_call: TRBV7-8
d_call: -
j_call: TRBJ2-1
cdr3_nt: TGTGCCAGCAGCTTAGCGACTACCCGAGGAGATGAGCAGTTCTTC
cdr3_aa: CASSLATTRGDEQFF

clone_size: -
v_call: TRBV10-3
d_call: TRBD2
j_call: TRBJ2-5
cdr3_nt: TGTGCCATCAGTAGCGGACTAGATATGGAGACCCAGTACTTC
cdr3_aa: CAISSGLDMETQYF

clone_size: -
v_call: TRBV7-9
d_call: -
j_call: TRBJ1-2
cdr3_nt: TGTGCCAGCAGCTCCTCTGGGGTGGTCTATGGCTACACCTTC
cdr3_aa: CASSSSGVVYGYTF

clone_size: -
v_call: TRBV7-6
d_call: -
j_call: TRBJ2-2
cdr3_nt: TGTGCCAGCAGCTTTGGGGTTGGACGCACCGGGGAGCTGTTTTTT
cdr3_aa: CASSFGVGRTGELFF

clone_size: -
v_call: TRBV29-1
d_call: TRBD2
j_call: TRBJ2-7
cdr3_nt: TGCAGCGTTTGGGGAGCGGGATCCTACGAGCAGTACTTC
cdr3_aa: CSVWGAGSYEQYF

clone_size: -
v_call: TRBV27
d_call: TRBD2
j_call: TRBJ2-7
cdr3_nt: TGTGCCAGCAGTGGGACTAGCGGGATATGGGGGGAGCAGTACTTC
cdr3_aa: CASSGTSGIWGEQYF

clone_size: -
v_call: TRBV29-1
d_call: -
j_call: TRBJ2-1
cdr3_nt: TGCAGCGGGGTTAGCTTTTCCAACAATGAGCAGTTCTTC
cdr3_aa: CSGVSFSNNEQFF

clone_size: -
v_call: TRBV5-4
d_call: -
j_call: TRBJ2-7
cdr3_nt: TGTGCCAGCAGTACATCCCCCGCGGACCCTAAGGAGCAGTACTTC
cdr3_aa: CASSTSPADPKEQYF

clone_size: -
v_call: TRBV5-1
d_call: TRBD1
j_call: TRBJ2-7
cdr3_nt: TGCGCCAGCAGCTTGGAAGGGGGCAGGGGAACCTACGAGCAGTACTTC
cdr3_aa: CASSLEGGRGTYEQYF